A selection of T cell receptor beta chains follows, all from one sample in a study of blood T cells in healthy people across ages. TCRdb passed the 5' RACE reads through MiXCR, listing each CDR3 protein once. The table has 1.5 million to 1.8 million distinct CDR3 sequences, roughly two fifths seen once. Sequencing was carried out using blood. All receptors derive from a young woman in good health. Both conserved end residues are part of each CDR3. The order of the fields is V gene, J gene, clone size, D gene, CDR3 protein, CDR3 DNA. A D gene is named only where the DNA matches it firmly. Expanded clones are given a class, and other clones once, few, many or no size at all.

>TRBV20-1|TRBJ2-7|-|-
CSARDRSGFNEQYF
TGCAGTGCTAGAGATCGGTCAGGGTTCAACGAGCAGTACTTC
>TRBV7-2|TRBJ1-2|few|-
CASSLRDTFDNYGYTF
TGTGCCAGCAGCCTCCGGGACACTTTCGATAACTATGGCTACACCTTC
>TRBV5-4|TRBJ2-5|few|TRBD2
CASSLWGGETQYF
TGTGCCAGCAGCTTGTGGGGAGGGGAGACCCAGTACTTC
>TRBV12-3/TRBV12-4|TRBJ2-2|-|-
CAGRDGLNTGELFF
TGTGCCGGACGGGACGGCTTGAACACCGGGGAGCTGTTTTTT
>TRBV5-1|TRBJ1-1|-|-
CASRGSLEAFF
TGCGCCAGCAGAGGGTCCCTTGAAGCTTTCTTT
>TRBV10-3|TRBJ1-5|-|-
CTISDFGDQPQHF
TGTACCATCAGTGATTTCGGGGATCAGCCCCAGCATTTT
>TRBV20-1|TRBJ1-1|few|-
CSAKRGRGEAFF
TGCAGTGCTAAGAGAGGTAGGGGTGAAGCTTTCTTT
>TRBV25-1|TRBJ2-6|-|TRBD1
CASTPTGVGANVLTF
TGTGCCAGCACCCCGACAGGGGTTGGGGCCAACGTCCTGACTTTC
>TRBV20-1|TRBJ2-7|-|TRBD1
CSKDRVGEQYF
TGCAGTAAAGACAGGGTGGGCGAGCAGTACTTC
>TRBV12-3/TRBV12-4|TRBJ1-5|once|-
CASSLQQRHQPQHF
TGTGCCAGCAGTTTGCAACAGCGCCATCAGCCCCAGCATTTT
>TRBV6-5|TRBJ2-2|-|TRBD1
CASREGQGFTGELFF
TGTGCCAGCAGAGAGGGACAGGGGTTCACCGGGGAGCTGTTTTTT
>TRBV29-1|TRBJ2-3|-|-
CSATGKDTQYF
TGCAGCGCAACAGGGAAGGATACGCAGTATTTT
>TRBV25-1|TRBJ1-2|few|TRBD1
CASRGQGPEYGYTF
TGTGCCAGCAGAGGACAGGGGCCCGAATATGGCTACACCTTC
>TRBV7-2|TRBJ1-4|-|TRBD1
CASSLAFDRGDEKLFF
TGTGCCAGCAGCTTAGCGTTCGACAGGGGGGACGAAAAACTGTTTTTT
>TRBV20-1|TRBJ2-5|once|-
CSARVGVLGQENQYF
TGCAGTGCTAGAGTCGGCGTCTTGGGGCAAGAGAACCAGTACTTC
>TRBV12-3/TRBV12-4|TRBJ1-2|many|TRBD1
CASSRTGFGYTF
TGTGCCAGCAGTCGGACAGGGTTTGGCTACACCTTC
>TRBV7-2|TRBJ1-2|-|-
CASSLEWPPTLGGYTF
TGTGCCAGCAGCTTAGAATGGCCCCCAACTTTAGGCGGCTACACCTTC
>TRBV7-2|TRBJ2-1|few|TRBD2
CASSLRGENEQFF
TGTGCCAGCAGCCTCCGGGGGGAGAATGAGCAGTTCTTC
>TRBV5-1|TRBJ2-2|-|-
CASSVGTTNTGELFF
TGCGCCAGCAGCGTAGGGACAACGAACACCGGGGAGCTGTTTTTT
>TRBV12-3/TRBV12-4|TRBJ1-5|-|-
CASSLDAGGNQPQHF
TGTGCCAGCAGTTTAGATGCCGGAGGCAATCAGCCCCAGCATTTT
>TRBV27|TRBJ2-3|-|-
CASRTGIHSTDTQYF
TGTGCCAGCAGAACAGGGATTCATAGCACAGATACGCAGTATTTT
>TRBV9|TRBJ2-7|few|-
CASSPDGTRSYEQYF
TGTGCCAGCAGCCCAGATGGGACCCGTTCCTACGAGCAGTACTTC
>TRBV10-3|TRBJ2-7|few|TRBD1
CAIGGTGVTYEQYF
TGTGCCATCGGAGGAACAGGGGTGACCTACGAGCAGTACTTC
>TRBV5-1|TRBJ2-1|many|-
CASSPDTYNEQFF
TGCGCCAGCAGCCCCGACACTTACAATGAGCAGTTCTTC
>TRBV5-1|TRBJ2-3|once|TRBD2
CASSLEASGITDTQYF
TGCGCCAGCAGCTTGGAGGCTAGCGGGATAACAGATACGCAGTATTTT
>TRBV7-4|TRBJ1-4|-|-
CASSLATQADPIPFF
TGTGCCAGCAGCTTAGCTACCCAGGCCGATCCCATTCCGTTTTTT
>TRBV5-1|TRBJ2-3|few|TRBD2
CASSFLQRGGRVTDTQYF
TGCGCCAGCAGCTTTCTCCAGCGGGGGGGCCGGGTCACAGATACGCAGTATTTT
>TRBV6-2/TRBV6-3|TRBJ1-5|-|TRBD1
CASSSQGANSNQPQHF
TGTGCCAGCAGTTCACAGGGGGCGAATAGCAATCAGCCCCAGCATTTT
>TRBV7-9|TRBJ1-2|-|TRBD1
CASSLRTGPSNYGYTF
TGTGCCAGCAGCTTACGGACAGGACCTTCTAACTATGGCTACACCTTC
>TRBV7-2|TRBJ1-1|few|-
CASSRTTVTEAFF
TGTGCCAGCAGCCGAACGACAGTCACTGAAGCTTTCTTT
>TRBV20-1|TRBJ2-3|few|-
CSASGITSGTDTQYF
TGCAGTGCTAGCGGGATCACGAGCGGCACAGATACGCAGTATTTT
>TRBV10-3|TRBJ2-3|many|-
CAISDGGGSTDTQYF
TGTGCCATCAGTGATGGTGGGGGGAGCACAGATACGCAGTATTTT
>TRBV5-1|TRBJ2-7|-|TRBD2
CASSLDGGASSYEQYF
TGCGCCAGCAGCTTGGACGGGGGGGCAAGCTCCTACGAGCAGTACTTC
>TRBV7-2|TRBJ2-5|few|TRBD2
CASSSPSGEETQYF
TGTGCCAGCAGCTCACCTAGCGGGGAAGAGACCCAGTACTTC
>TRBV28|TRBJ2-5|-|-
CASSNRGMVETQYF
TGTGCCAGCAGCAACAGAGGGATGGTAGAGACCCAGTACTTC
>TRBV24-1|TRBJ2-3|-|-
CATSAAGSTDTQYF
TGTGCCACCTCCGCGGCAGGGAGTACAGATACGCAGTATTTT
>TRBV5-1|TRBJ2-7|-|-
CASSLVTGAPNYEQYF
TGCGCCAGCAGCTTGGTGACGGGGGCTCCTAACTACGAGCAGTACTTC
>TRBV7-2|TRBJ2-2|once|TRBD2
CASSSSGRIPGELFF
TGTGCCAGCAGCTCTAGCGGGAGGATCCCCGGGGAGCTGTTTTTT
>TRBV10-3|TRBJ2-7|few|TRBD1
CAIKGQGGNEQYF
TGTGCCATCAAGGGACAGGGGGGTAACGAGCAGTACTTC
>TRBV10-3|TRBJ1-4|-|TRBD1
CAIRGTATVNEKLFF
TGTGCCATCAGGGGGACAGCTACCGTTAATGAAAAACTGTTTTTT
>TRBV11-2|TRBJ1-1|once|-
CASSLGGGPGQIGTEAFF
TGTGCCAGCAGCTTAGGAGGCGGGCCCGGACAGATAGGCACTGAAGCTTTCTTT
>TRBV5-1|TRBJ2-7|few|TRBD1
CASSQPTLRQGYSYEQYF
TGCGCCAGCAGCCAACCCACACTACGACAGGGGTATTCCTACGAGCAGTACTTC
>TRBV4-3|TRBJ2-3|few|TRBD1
CASSQWNRGSDTQYF
TGCGCCAGCAGCCAATGGAACAGGGGGTCGGATACGCAGTATTTT
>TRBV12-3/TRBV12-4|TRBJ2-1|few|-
CAIMTARTRHNEQFF
TGTGCCATCATGACAGCGCGAACTCGGCACAATGAGCAGTTCTTC
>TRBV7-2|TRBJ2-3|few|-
CASSVEGATDTQYF
TGTGCCAGCAGCGTAGAAGGCGCCACAGATACGCAGTATTTT